This is a list of T cell receptor beta chains from one sample in a study of spatial heterogeneity in lung cancer. TCRdb re-called the 5' RACE reads through MiXCR, storing one row per CDR3 protein. The sample has tens of thousands of distinct CDR3 sequences; about 7% are singletons. The sequencing here drew on PBMCs, taken at surgery. These receptors all come from a female donor with early-stage non-small cell lung cancer. Each CDR3 is given with its conserved first and last residue. The order of the fields is J gene, V gene, D gene, CDR3 protein. A D gene is named only where the DNA matches it firmly.

TRBJ1-5 TRBV27 - CASSGTYNQPQHF
TRBJ1-2 TRBV29-1 - CSVVNQGGGYTF
TRBJ2-2 TRBV11-3 - CASSWGGGPTGELFF
TRBJ2-5 TRBV23-1 - CASSQSRGQGGETQYF
TRBJ2-6 TRBV19 - CASTGYSGANVLTF
TRBJ1-6 TRBV20-1 - CSATVQLQNSPLHF
TRBJ2-1 TRBV4-3 TRBD2 CASSQGLAGFYEQFF
TRBJ2-7 TRBV12-3/TRBV12-4 TRBD1 CASSPGQGSYEQYF
TRBJ2-3 TRBV12-3/TRBV12-4 - CASSRDLALSTDTQYF
TRBJ1-1 TRBV29-1 - CSVVSRTALNTEAFF
TRBJ2-1 TRBV7-2 TRBD2 CASSLASGGANEQFF
TRBJ1-1 TRBV6-2/TRBV6-3 - CASSLRPLNEAFF
TRBJ1-4 TRBV28 - CASSLVGELTNEKLFF
TRBJ2-3 TRBV20-1 - CSATPGRGTDTQYF
TRBJ1-6 TRBV4-3 - CASSQDPQGSYNSPLHF
TRBJ2-2 TRBV2 - CASSETGRVLFF
TRBJ2-1 TRBV10-3 TRBD2 CAISKLPGLANEQFF
TRBJ2-5 TRBV29-1 - CSAKGKETQYF
TRBJ2-5 TRBV4-1 TRBD2 CASSQSQAGAGETQYF
TRBJ1-5 TRBV29-1 - CSVGGDSHNQPQHF
TRBJ2-5 TRBV7-9 - CASSFPGTRRETQYF
TRBJ2-1 TRBV29-1 TRBD2 CSVTSGGYNEQFF
TRBJ2-5 TRBV12-3/TRBV12-4 - CASSFFSETQYF
TRBJ2-4 TRBV3-1 - CVSSQSTNIQYF
TRBJ2-3 TRBV7-2 TRBD1 CASSLVSQGADTQYF
TRBJ2-7 TRBV7-6 - CASSPLRGKNEQYF
TRBJ1-6 TRBV6-6 TRBD1 CASSSTFRDRNSPLHF
TRBJ2-1 TRBV7-9 TRBD1 CASSLKGAVEQFF